A single sample gave rise to the 29 T cell receptor beta chains below, sequenced in a study of Ad26.COV2.S vaccination and SARS-CoV-2 variants. Profiling relied on immunoSEQ multiplex PCR, and the TCRdb table lists in-frame clones only, not all of them. The table records about 370,000 clones, about 91% of them present only once. Specified treatment: around 19 received Ad26.COV2.S at low or high dose, single or two shots; about 5 received placebo; per-sample allocation not given. Sampling was performed 63 days after the first vaccine or placebo injection. Here the sequenced sample was peripheral blood, taken in a trial of Ad26.COV2.S vaccine versus placebo. The receptor set was obtained from a person aged 18-65 years who received the Ad26.COV2.S COVID-19 vaccine or a placebo.

A word on this clone: Other DNA sequences in the same sample also yield this CDR3. DNA for the CDR3: TGTGCCAGCAGTTTAGATCTAGAAGCTTTCTTT. It yields the protein CASSLDLEAFF. J is TRBJ1-1 and V is TRBV28; D uncertain. This CDR3 spans 11 amino acids. CDR1 MDHEN and CDR2 SYDVKM come from the germline V gene. Trimming shortened V by 2 bases and J by 8 bases, and 6 bases separated the two germline ends.

This clone was recorded once. The V call is TRBV27, the J call TRBJ1-5; no clear D gene. Germline V gene lookup returns CDR1 MNHEY and CDR2 SMNVEV (reference sequence). The V gene lost 5 bases and the J gene lost 7 bases, with 18 bases spanning the gap. The CDR3 totals 15 residues. For the CDR3, the DNA is TGTGCCAGCAGTCCGAACGGCCTCTTCAGGCAGCCCCAGCATTTT. It is translated as CASSPNGLFRQPQHF.

The chain recombines TRBV25-1 with TRBJ2-7; 7 positions agree with TRBD2. Per the germline V gene, CDR1 is MGHDK and CDR2 is SYGVNS. Trimming at V came to 6 bases and at J to 6 bases, leaving 14 bases not matched to a gene. This CDR3 is built from 15 residues. The CDR3 region has the DNA TGTGCCAGCAGCCCCAAAGGGAGGGGATCGCGCGAGCAGTACTTC. It is translated as CASSPKGRGSREQYF.

The chain combines TRBV7-2 with TRBJ2-7; D may be TRBD2 (6 bases). The length of the CDR3 is 15 residues. Per germline, CDR1 SGHTA and CDR2 FQGNSA. The V end was cut by 5 bases, the J end by 0 bases, with 14 bases between. DNA for the CDR3: TGTGCCAGCAGCCTCAGGGACTTTAGCTCCTACGAGCAGTACTTC. Protein sequence: CASSLRDFSSYEQYF. Supplemented by reference TRBV7-2 and TRBJ2-7, the full variable domain reads GAGVSQSPSNKVTEKGKDVELRCDPISGHTALYWYRQSLGQGLEFLIYFQGNSAPDKSGLPSDRFSAERTGGSVSTLTIQRTQQEDSAVYLCASSLRDFSSYEQYFGPGTRLTVT.

The chain joins TRBV19 to TRBJ2-3; D might be TRBD2 (6 bases). The germline V and J ends were trimmed by 5 bases and 0 bases, with 9 bases remaining between them. Per germline, CDR1 LNHDA and CDR2 SQIVND (reference sequence). CDR3 length: 14 amino acids. Written as DNA, the CDR3 is TGTGCCAGTAGTCCCGGGAGCAGCACAGATACGCAGTATTTT. Protein product: CASSPGSSTDTQYF.

This chain uses TRBV10-1 with TRBJ1-2; 7 nucleotides line up with TRBD1. J lost 3 bases, V lost 6 bases, and 10 bases had no gene match. There are 15 residues in the CDR3. Germline CDR1 reads WNHNN; CDR2 reads SYGVQD (reference sequence). CDR3 DNA sequence: TGCGCCAGCAGGGGGAACAGGGGAGGAGACTATGGCTACACCTTC. Translating gives CASRGNRGGDYGYTF.

This CDR3 reads CASSLAEAAYEQYF. DNA for the CDR3: TGTGCCAGCAGCTTAGCCGAGGCAGCCTACGAGCAGTACTTC. The V and J genes are TRBV7-6 and TRBJ2-7; D not certain. Deletions cut 0 bases from V and 2 bases from J, with 8 bases between. This CDR3 has 14 amino acids. Germline V gene sequence: CDR1 SGHVS, CDR2 FNYEAQ.

The chain combines TRBV7-9 with TRBJ2-1; maybe TRBD2 (5 bases). The germline gives CDR1 SEHNR, CDR2 FQNEAQ (reference sequence). Between the trimmed V and J ends, which lost 2 bases and 0 bases, there was a span of 8 bases. CDR3 length: 15 amino acids. CDR3 sequence reads: CASSLMSGSYNEQFF. CDR3 DNA: TGTGCCAGCAGCTTAATGAGCGGCTCCTACAATGAGCAGTTCTTC. The entire variable domain, with the rest obtained from reference TRBV7-9 and TRBJ2-1, is as follows: DTGVSQNPRHKITKRGQNVTFRCDPISEHNRLYWYRQTLGQGPEFLTYFQNEAQLEKSRLLSDRFSAERPKGSFSTLEIQRTEQGDSAMYLCASSLMSGSYNEQFFGPGTRLTVL.

V gene TRBV28 combines with J gene TRBJ2-2; D perhaps matches TRBD1 (5 bases). The CDR3 has 16 amino acids. Germline CDR1 and CDR2: MDHEN and SYDVKM. Trimming shortened V by 5 bases and J by 6 bases, and 19 bases separated the two germline ends. The CDR3 here is CASSITGPTGAGELFF. The CDR3 nucleotides read TGTGCCAGCAGTATAACAGGCCCCACTGGGGCCGGGGAGCTGTTTTTT.

V gene TRBV30 combines with J gene TRBJ1-5, with D perhaps TRBD1 (6 bases). The CDR3 length is 16 residues. The germline V gene has CDR1 GTSNPN and CDR2 SVGIG (reference sequence). V gave up 7 bases and J gave up 4 bases, with 23 bases separating them. CDR3 in DNA: TGTGCCTTTGTTACCGAGGGGGGGTGGAATAATCAGCCCCAGCATTTT. Protein: CAFVTEGGWNNQPQHF.

This chain joins TRBV10-3 and TRBJ2-3; the match to TRBD2 covers 7 bases. CDR1 ENHRY and CDR2 SYGVKD come from the germline V gene. The CDR3 loop spans 14 amino acids. The trim removed 6 bases at V and 2 bases at J, leaving 5 bases unmatched. The CDR3 reads CAIREAGTTDTQYF. The CDR3 coding sequence is TGTGCCATCAGGGAAGCGGGGACCACAGATACGCAGTATTTT.

This rearrangement joins TRBV5-1 to TRBJ1-1; D is perhaps TRBD1 (6 bases). This CDR3 contains 13 residues. V gave up 3 bases and J gave up 1 base, with 7 bases separating them. CDR1 SGHRS and CDR2 YFSETQ come from the germline V gene. The CDR3 protein is CASSWGQNTEAFF. The CDR3 DNA is TGCGCCAGCAGCTGGGGACAGAACACTGAAGCTTTCTTT.

This rearrangement joins TRBV29-1 to TRBJ2-7, with 11 nucleotides matching TRBD1. The V gene end was trimmed by 4 bases and the J gene end by 5 bases; junction bases not matched to a gene: 7. The CDR3 spans 14 residues. Germline CDR1 SQVTM, CDR2 ANQGSEA. The CDR3 loop is CSVVKDRGHHEQYF. DNA of the CDR3: TGCAGCGTTGTCAAGGACAGGGGGCACCACGAGCAGTACTTC.

This clone was picked up one time. This sample includes further DNA sequences coding for the same CDR3. This rearrangement joins TRBV9 to TRBJ1-1; the D gene is possibly TRBD1 (5 bases). V was cut by 2 bases and J by 1 base, with 6 bases left in between. CDR1 and CDR2 from the germline V gene are SGDLS and YYNGEE. CDR3 length: 13 amino acids. The chain's CDR3 is CASSVGANTEAFF. CDR3 nucleotides: TGTGCCAGCAGCGTCGGGGCGAACACTGAAGCTTTCTTT.

The chain recombines TRBV4-1 with TRBJ1-2; 7 nucleotides align to TRBD1. This CDR3 spans 17 amino acids. CDR1 is MGHRA and CDR2 is YSYEKL in the germline V gene. Trimming at V came to 0 bases and at J to 3 bases, leaving 10 bases not matched to a gene. The CDR3 sequence is CASSQESGARGYYGYTF. The CDR3 DNA sequence: TGCGCCAGCAGCCAAGAGAGTGGAGCCAGGGGGTACTATGGCTACACCTTC.

This clone appeared a single time. CDR3 sequence: CASSEGLADTDTQYF. In DNA form, the CDR3 reads TGTGCCAGCAGTGAGGGACTAGCGGACACAGATACGCAGTATTTT. The gene calls are TRBV6-4 and TRBJ2-3, with 11 bases matching TRBD2. The trim removed 3 bases at V and 2 bases at J, leaving 1 base unmatched. The germline V gene encodes CDR1 MRHNA and CDR2 SNTAGT. This CDR3 spans 15 amino acids.

The genes are TRBV4-2 and TRBJ2-7, with 7 nucleotides matching TRBD2. The CDR3 runs 15 residues. CDR1 and CDR2 (germline): LGHNA, YNFKEQ. After removal of 1 base from V and 3 bases from J, the junction contained 6 bases not matched to a gene. The CDR3 nucleotides are TGTGCCAGCAGCCAAGGTGCGGGAGACCTCTACGAGCAGTACTTC. This encodes CASSQGAGDLYEQYF.

V is TRBV28 and J is TRBJ2-2; D is ambiguous. V lost 8 bases and J 4 bases, leaving 11 bases between the germline ends. Germline assignment: CDR1 MDHEN and CDR2 SYDVKM. The CDR3 consists of 13 residues. CDR3 sequence reads: CASALLGTGELFF. The CDR3 nucleotides are TGTGCCAGCGCTCTGTTGGGCACCGGGGAGCTGTTTTTT.

V is TRBV27 and J is TRBJ1-1; D might be TRBD1 (5 bases). The CDR3 consists of 14 residues. The germline V and J ends were trimmed by 0 bases and 3 bases, with 8 bases remaining between them. The V gene's germline CDR1 is MNHEY and CDR2 SMNVEV (reference sequence). The CDR3 spells CASSLSGTDTEAFF. CDR3 nucleotides: TGTGCCAGCAGTTTATCAGGGACGGACACTGAAGCTTTCTTT.

This CDR3 reads CASSLSRGGARTDTQYF. The CDR3 DNA is TGTGCCAGTAGTCTCTCCCGGGGGGGAGCGAGAACAGATACGCAGTATTTT. The J gene is TRBJ2-3, the V gene TRBV19; 8 bases agree with TRBD2. This CDR3 has 17 residues. V shed 5 bases and J 3 bases; nucleotides not matched to a gene: 13. The V gene's germline CDR1 is LNHDA and CDR2 SQIVND (reference sequence).

There are a few counts of this clone. V is TRBV4-1 and J is TRBJ2-7; a possible D gene is TRBD1 (6 bases). Trimming left V 4 bases short and J 0 bases short, with 22 bases between. The V gene's germline CDR1 is MGHRA and CDR2 YSYEKL. The CDR3 length is 18 residues. CDR3 region: CASSRRRPNRDISYEQYF. The DNA for the CDR3 is TGCGCCAGCAGCCGCCGACGACCTAATCGGGACATCTCCTACGAGCAGTACTTC.

The chain couples TRBV28 to TRBJ1-6; possibly TRBD1 for D (6 bases). Trimming took 3 bases from V and 4 from J, leaving 13 bases between them. The V gene's germline CDR1 is MDHEN and CDR2 SYDVKM. The CDR3 is 16 residues long. The CDR3 DNA reads as TGTGCCAGCAGTTTCCCCAGGGGCGGATATAATTCACCCCTCCACTTT. Translated, it gives CASSFPRGGYNSPLHF.

The chain couples TRBV7-9 to TRBJ2-7, with 10 bases aligning to TRBD2. This CDR3 is built from 17 residues. Trimming took 1 base from V and 3 from J; bases not matched to a gene: 9. Germline V CDR1 and CDR2: SEHNR, FQNEAQ (reference sequence). CDR3 amino acids: CASSLGGLAGVYYEQYF. DNA for the CDR3: TGTGCCAGCAGCTTAGGAGGGCTAGCGGGAGTCTACTACGAGCAGTACTTC.

V is TRBV9 and J is TRBJ1-2; TRBD1 aligns across 9 bases. The CDR3 covers 14 residues. Per the germline V gene, CDR1 is SGDLS and CDR2 is YYNGEE. The ends lost 0 bases at V and 8 bases at J; junction bases unmatched: 5. This CDR3 is CASSVEGTGSGYTF. As DNA, the CDR3 is TGTGCCAGCAGCGTAGAGGGGACAGGGAGCGGCTACACCTTC.

Turning to this clone: Other nucleotide sequences in the sample specify the same CDR3. The CDR3 region is CASSSDGSNQPQHF. DNA of the CDR3: TGTGCCAGCAGTTCGGACGGTAGCAATCAGCCCCAGCATTTT. The rearrangement uses TRBV7-2 and TRBJ1-5, with no clear D. The CDR3 covers 14 residues. The V and J ends lost 6 bases and 0 bases respectively, with 9 bases between them. CDR1 and CDR2 from the germline V gene are SGHTA and FQGNSA.

The chain uses TRBV10-3 and TRBJ2-5; 8 bases map to TRBD2. After removal of 2 bases from V and 5 bases from J, the junction contained 10 bases not matched to a gene. This CDR3 is built from 16 residues. CDR1 ENHRY and CDR2 SYGVKD come from the germline V gene. The CDR3 is CAISELSSGVLETQYF. CDR3 coding DNA: TGTGCCATCAGTGAGCTGAGTAGCGGGGTGTTGGAGACCCAGTACTTC.

This clone was counted once. The chain uses TRBV30 and TRBJ2-5; the match to TRBD2 covers 9 bases. There are 13 residues in the CDR3. The ends lost 5 bases at V and 4 bases at J; junction bases unmatched: 5. Germline CDR1 is GTSNPN and CDR2 is SVGIG (reference sequence). Written as DNA, the CDR3 is TGTGCCTGGCGTTTTAGCGGGAGAGAGACCCAGTACTTC. This encodes CAWRFSGRETQYF.

J is TRBJ2-1 and V is TRBV21-1. TRBV21-1 counts as a pseudogene. The CDR3 sequence is 15 residues long. Here the CDR3 reads CASSKGVGSYNEQFF. In nucleotides, the CDR3 is TGTGCCAGCAGCAAGGGTGTAGGATCCTACAATGAGCAGTTCTTC.

This chain uses TRBV30 with TRBJ2-5, with 9 nucleotides matching TRBD2. CDR1 GTSNPN and CDR2 SVGIG come from the germline V gene (reference sequence). The junction had 8 bases not matched to a gene; V was cut back by 5 bases and J by 1 base. The CDR3 extends over 15 amino acids. The CDR3 region is CAWGRTSAFQETQYF. DNA of the CDR3: TGTGCCTGGGGGAGGACTAGCGCCTTCCAAGAGACCCAGTACTTC.